This T cell receptor (beta chain) was captured in a study of response to subunit inactivated influenza vaccine. Regarding the study as a whole: Authors suggested seasonal influenza vaccinations each recruit few new T cells.

TCRdb analysed the RT-PCR reads with MiXCR anew, one entry per CDR3 protein. Of about 780,000 distinct CDR3 sequences listed, around 18% are singletons. This clonotype occurred a few times. Antigen: not known. The ends were cut back, 4 bases at V and 1 base at J, with 9 bases in the middle. Germline CDR1 reads DFQATT; CDR2 reads SNEGSKA (reference sequence). This CDR3 has 13 amino acids. The specimen comprised PBMCs from blood, sampled approximately 5 days after vaccination. The sequence was obtained from a man between 50 and 59 years old who received an inactivated influenza vaccine. The V and J genes are TRBV20-1 and TRBJ2-3; D is unclear. CDR3 nucleotides: TGCAGTGCTATCCCCCCCGGCACAGATACGCAGTATTTT. Encoded protein: CSAIPPGTDTQYF.